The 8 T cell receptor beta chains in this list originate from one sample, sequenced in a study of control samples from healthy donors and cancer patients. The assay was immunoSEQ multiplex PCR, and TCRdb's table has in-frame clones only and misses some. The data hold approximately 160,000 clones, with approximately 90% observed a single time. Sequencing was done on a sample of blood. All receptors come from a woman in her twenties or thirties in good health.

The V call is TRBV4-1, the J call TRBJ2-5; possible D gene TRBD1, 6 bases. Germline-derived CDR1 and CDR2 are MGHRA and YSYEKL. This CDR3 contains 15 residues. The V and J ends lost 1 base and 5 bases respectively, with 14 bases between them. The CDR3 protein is CASSQGFGGPETQYF. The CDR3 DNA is TGCGCCAGCAGCCAAGGGTTTGGGGGCCCGGAGACCCAGTACTTC.

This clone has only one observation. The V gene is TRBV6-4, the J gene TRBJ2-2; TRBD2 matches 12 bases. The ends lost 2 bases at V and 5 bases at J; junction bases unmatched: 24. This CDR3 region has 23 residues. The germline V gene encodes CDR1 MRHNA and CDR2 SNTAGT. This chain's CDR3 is CASSDHRHSITSGRTRVTGELFF. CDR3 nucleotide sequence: TGTGCCAGCAGTGACCACCGACACTCGATTACTAGCGGGAGGACCCGAGTAACCGGGGAGCTGTTTTTT.

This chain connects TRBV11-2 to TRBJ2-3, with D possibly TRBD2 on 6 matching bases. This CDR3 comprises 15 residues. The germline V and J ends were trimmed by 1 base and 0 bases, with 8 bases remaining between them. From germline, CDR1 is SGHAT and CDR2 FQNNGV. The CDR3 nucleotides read TGTGCCAGCAGCTTAGGGACTACTAGCACAGATACGCAGTATTTT. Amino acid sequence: CASSLGTTSTDTQYF.

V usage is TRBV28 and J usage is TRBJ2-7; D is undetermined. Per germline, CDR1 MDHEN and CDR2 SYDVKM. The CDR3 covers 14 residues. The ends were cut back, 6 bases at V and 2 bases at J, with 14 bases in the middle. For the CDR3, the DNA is TGTGCCAGCAGAGTTTCCCGGGTGCCCTACGAGCAGTACTTC. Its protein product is CASRVSRVPYEQYF.

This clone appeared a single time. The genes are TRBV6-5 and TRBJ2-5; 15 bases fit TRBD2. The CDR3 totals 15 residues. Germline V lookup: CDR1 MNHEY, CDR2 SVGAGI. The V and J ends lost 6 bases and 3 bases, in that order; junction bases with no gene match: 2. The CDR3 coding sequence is TGTGCCAGCAGCGGACTAGCGGGAGGGGAAGAGACCCAGTACTTC. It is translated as CASSGLAGGEETQYF.

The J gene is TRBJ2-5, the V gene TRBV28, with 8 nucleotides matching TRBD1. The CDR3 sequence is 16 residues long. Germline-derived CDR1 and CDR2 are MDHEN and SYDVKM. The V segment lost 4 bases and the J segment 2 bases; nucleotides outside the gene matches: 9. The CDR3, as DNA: TGTGCCAGCAGTTCCGGACAGGGAAGAGGACAAGAGACCCAGTACTTC. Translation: CASSSGQGRGQETQYF. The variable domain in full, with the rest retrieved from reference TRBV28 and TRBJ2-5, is DVKVTQSSRYLVKRTGEKVFLECVQDMDHENMFWYRQDPGLGLRLIYFSYDVKMKEKGDIPEGYSVSREKKERFSLILESASTNQTSMYLCASSSGQGRGQETQYFGPGTRLLVL.

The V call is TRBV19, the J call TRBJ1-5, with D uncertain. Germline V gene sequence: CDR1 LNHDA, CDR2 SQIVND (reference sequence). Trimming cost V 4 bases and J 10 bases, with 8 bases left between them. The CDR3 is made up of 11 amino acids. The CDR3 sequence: CASSNSPPQHF. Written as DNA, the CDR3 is TGTGCCAGTAGTAATAGCCCTCCCCAGCATTTT.

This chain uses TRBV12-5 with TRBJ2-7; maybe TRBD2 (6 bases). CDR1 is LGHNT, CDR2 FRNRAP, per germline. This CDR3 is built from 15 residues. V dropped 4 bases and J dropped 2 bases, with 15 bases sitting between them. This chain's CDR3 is CASGSAGRLTYEQYF. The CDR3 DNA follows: TGTGCTAGTGGTTCGGCGGGACGCCTCACCTACGAGCAGTACTTC.